This T cell receptor (beta chain) appears in the sequencing data of a study of OX40 agonist ivuxolimab in advanced cancers. Libraries were prepared by immunoSEQ multiplex PCR; TCRdb keeps only in-frame clonotypes and omits some of them. Altogether about 49,000 clones are present, more than 70% being singletons, with the ten largest covering roughly 2.5%. Sequenced material: CD4+ or CD8+ T cells sorted from blood, taken in a trial of the OX40 agonist ivuxolimab. This TCR was recovered from an adult with an advanced solid tumor such as melanoma, head and neck, liver or kidney cancer.

The CDR3 coding sequence is TGCGCCAGCAGCTGGACAGGGGGCGATCAGCCCCAGCATTTT. Amino acids: CASSWTGGDQPQHF. The rearrangement uses TRBV5-1 and TRBJ1-5; 11 nucleotides agree with TRBD1. The germline V gene encodes CDR1 SGHRS and CDR2 YFSETQ. With V trimmed by 3 bases and J by 5 bases, 1 base remained unmatched. The CDR3 contains 14 residues.